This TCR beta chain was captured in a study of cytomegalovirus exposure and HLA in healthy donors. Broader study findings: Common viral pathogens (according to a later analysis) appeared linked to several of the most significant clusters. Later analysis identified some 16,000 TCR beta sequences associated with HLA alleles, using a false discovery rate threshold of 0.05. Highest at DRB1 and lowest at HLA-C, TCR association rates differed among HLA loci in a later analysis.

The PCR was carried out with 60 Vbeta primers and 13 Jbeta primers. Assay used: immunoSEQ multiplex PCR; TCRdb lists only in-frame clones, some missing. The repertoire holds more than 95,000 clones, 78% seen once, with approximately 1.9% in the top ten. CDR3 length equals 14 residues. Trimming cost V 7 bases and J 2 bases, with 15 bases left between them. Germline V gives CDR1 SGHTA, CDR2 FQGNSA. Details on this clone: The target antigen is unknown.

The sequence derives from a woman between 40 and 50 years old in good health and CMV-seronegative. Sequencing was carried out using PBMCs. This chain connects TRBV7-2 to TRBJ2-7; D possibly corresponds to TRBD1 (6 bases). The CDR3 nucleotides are TGTGCCAGCACCCTAGTTGGGGGCACCTACGAGCAGTACTTC. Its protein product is CASTLVGGTYEQYF.